This T cell receptor beta chain came from a study of blood T cell repertoires in COVID-19. On the study more broadly: Both acute and convalescent COVID-19 samples were obtained from the United States, Italy and Spain. Sources were T cells, B-cell-depleted T cells, or PBMCs; the material itself was cDNA or gDNA.

Per the germline V gene, CDR1 is MNHEY and CDR2 is SVGAGI. The CDR3 contains 15 residues. With V trimmed by 6 bases and J by 2 bases, 9 bases remained unmatched. In its sample, this clone was seen once. TCRdb keeps only in-frame clones here, not all; method: immunoSEQ multiplex PCR. Of approximately 150,000 clones in the sample, approximately 90% were seen once. The source of this sequence is a woman aged 55-75 years with active COVID-19. This rearrangement joins TRBV6-5 to TRBJ2-5; 7 nucleotides match TRBD2. The sequenced sample was peripheral blood. This CDR3 is CASRTAGRDQETQYF. In DNA, the CDR3 is TGTGCCAGCAGGACTGCGGGGAGGGATCAAGAGACCCAGTACTTC.